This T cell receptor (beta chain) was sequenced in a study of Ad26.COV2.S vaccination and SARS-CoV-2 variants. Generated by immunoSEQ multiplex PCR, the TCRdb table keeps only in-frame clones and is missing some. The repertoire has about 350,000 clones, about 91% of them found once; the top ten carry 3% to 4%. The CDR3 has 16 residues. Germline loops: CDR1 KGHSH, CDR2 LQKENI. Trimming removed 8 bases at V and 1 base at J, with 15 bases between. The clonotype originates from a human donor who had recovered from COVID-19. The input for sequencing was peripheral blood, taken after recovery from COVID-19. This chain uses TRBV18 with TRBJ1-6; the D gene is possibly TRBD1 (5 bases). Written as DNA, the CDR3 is TGTGCCAGCCGCGGGACCGGGGCGTCCTATAATTCACCCCTCCACTTT. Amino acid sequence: CASRGTGASYNSPLHF.